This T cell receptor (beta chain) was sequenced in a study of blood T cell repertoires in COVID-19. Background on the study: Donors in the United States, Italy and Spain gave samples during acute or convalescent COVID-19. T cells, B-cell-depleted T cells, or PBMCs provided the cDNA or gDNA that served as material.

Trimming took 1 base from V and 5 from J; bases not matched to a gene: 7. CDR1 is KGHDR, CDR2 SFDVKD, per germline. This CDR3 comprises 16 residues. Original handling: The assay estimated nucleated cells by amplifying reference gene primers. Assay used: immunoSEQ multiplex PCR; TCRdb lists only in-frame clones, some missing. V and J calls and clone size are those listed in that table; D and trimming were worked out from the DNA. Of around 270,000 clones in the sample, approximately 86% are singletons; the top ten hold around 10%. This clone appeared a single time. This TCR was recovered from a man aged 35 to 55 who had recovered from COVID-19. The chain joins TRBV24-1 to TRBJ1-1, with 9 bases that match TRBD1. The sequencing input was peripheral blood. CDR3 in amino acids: CATSDFNNRGRTEAFF. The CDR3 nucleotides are TGTGCCACCAGTGATTTTAACAACAGGGGGCGGACTGAAGCTTTCTTT.